These 32 T cell receptor beta chains share one sample of origin, sequenced in a study of shared T cell receptors in the human thymus. The assay was immunoSEQ multiplex PCR, and TCRdb's table has in-frame clones only and misses some. In the table there are about 380,000 clones, 95% of which are singletons. Sequenced input: thymocytes. The receptors derive from a human donor.

The chain employs TRBV14 and TRBJ1-5; D remains ambiguous. Between the trimmed V and J ends, which lost 3 bases and 0 bases, there was a span of 6 bases. The germline gives CDR1 SGHDN, CDR2 FVKESK. The CDR3 is 14 amino acids. Written as DNA, the CDR3 is TGTGCCAGCAGCCAGGGGATTAGCAATCAGCCCCAGCATTTT. This codes for CASSQGISNQPQHF.

The DNA for the CDR3 is TGTGCCTGGAGTCAACGGGGGGAGCGATCGCGAGTGGGAGACACTGAAGCTTTCTTT. As protein: CAWSQRGERSRVGDTEAFF. The chain is built from TRBV30 and TRBJ1-1, with D maybe TRBD1 (5 bases). Germline values: CDR1 GTSNPN, CDR2 SVGIG (reference sequence). The CDR3 covers 19 residues. The V gene lost 2 bases and the J gene lost 3 bases, with 28 bases spanning the gap.

The CDR3 DNA reads as TGTGCCAGCAGCCAAGCTCGGACAGGGAGCCACGAGCAGTACTTC. This sequence encodes CASSQARTGSHEQYF. This chain connects TRBV14 to TRBJ2-7, with TRBD1 identical over 8 bases. This CDR3 has 15 amino acids. Germline loops: CDR1 SGHDN, CDR2 FVKESK. The trim removed 1 base at V and 5 bases at J, leaving 7 bases unmatched. The variable domain in full, with the rest retrieved from reference TRBV14 and TRBJ2-7, is EAGVTQFPSHSVIEKGQTVTLRCDPISGHDNLYWYRRVMGKEIKFLLHFVKESKQDESGMPNNRFLAERTGGTYSTLKVQPAELEDSGVYFCASSQARTGSHEQYFGPGTRLTVT.

The rearrangement uses TRBV2 and TRBJ2-1; D remains unclear. There are 15 residues in the CDR3. Germline V gives CDR1 SNHLY, CDR2 FYNNEI. Trimming stripped 7 bases from V and 0 bases from J, with 13 bases between. CDR3 sequence reads: CASTNRLGSYNEQFF. CDR3 coding DNA: TGTGCCAGCACCAATAGACTGGGCTCCTACAATGAGCAGTTCTTC.

In its sample, this clone was seen once. The chain uses TRBV27 and TRBJ1-5; D remains unclear. Germline CDR1 and CDR2: MNHEY and SMNVEV (reference sequence). V was pared by 11 bases and J by 1 base, with 6 bases between. The CDR3 length is 11 residues. The CDR3 nucleotides are TGTGCCGCGGGAAGCAATCAGCCCCAGCATTTT. It encodes CAAGSNQPQHF.

This clone was detected only once. The genes are TRBV5-8 and TRBJ2-5, with a possible D match to TRBD2 (5 bases). Per germline, CDR1 SGHTS and CDR2 YDEGEE. This CDR3 region has 17 residues. The V and J ends lost 1 base and 1 base respectively, with 17 bases between them. The CDR3 loop reads CASSLSLLKLGQETQYF. The CDR3 DNA sequence: TGTGCCAGCAGCTTGAGTCTCCTGAAACTAGGCCAAGAGACCCAGTACTTC.

V is TRBV28 and J is TRBJ2-1; 9 positions agree with TRBD1. Per the germline V gene, CDR1 is MDHEN and CDR2 is SYDVKM. Trimming removed 6 bases from V and 2 bases from J; junction bases left unmatched: 2. The CDR3 loop spans 14 amino acids. CDR3 sequence reads: CASSRTGAYNEQFF. The CDR3, as DNA: TGTGCCAGCAGCCGGACAGGGGCCTACAATGAGCAGTTCTTC.

V and J are TRBV7-6 and TRBJ1-6; no definite D call. The CDR3 consists of 14 residues. Trimming pared 0 bases from V and 7 bases from J, leaving 7 bases between. Germline V lookup: CDR1 SGHVS, CDR2 FNYEAQ. Here the CDR3 DNA reads TGTGCCAGCAGCTTAGCGCTAAAGAATTCACCCCTCCACTTT. The encoded protein is CASSLALKNSPLHF.

The chain recombines TRBV7-3 with TRBJ1-1; weak D call: TRBD1 (5 bases). Germline V gene sequence: CDR1 SGHTA, CDR2 FQGTGA. V lost 5 bases and J 0 bases, leaving 13 bases between the germline ends. The CDR3 runs 15 residues. CDR3 nucleotide sequence: TGTGCCAGCAGCCCCGCCCCAGGGATGAACACTGAAGCTTTCTTT. This gives the protein CASSPAPGMNTEAFF. The full variable domain, completed using reference TRBV7-3 and TRBJ1-1, is GAGVSQTPSNKVTEKGKYVELRCDPISGHTALYWYRQSLGQGPEFLIYFQGTGAADDSGLPNDRFFAVRPEGSVSTLKIQRTERGDSAVYLCASSPAPGMNTEAFFGQGTRLTVV.

The chain is built from TRBV28 and TRBJ2-1, with 10 bases aligning to TRBD2. With V trimmed by 5 bases and J by 5 bases, 9 bases remained unmatched. Looked up from germline, CDR1 is MDHEN and CDR2 is SYDVKM. This CDR3 spans 16 amino acids. DNA of the CDR3: TGTGCCAGCAGTGAAGGACTAGCGGCTAACCACAATGAGCAGTTCTTC. Its translation: CASSEGLAANHNEQFF.

V and J are TRBV7-7 and TRBJ2-1; TRBD2 matches at 12 bases. Germline V gives CDR1 SSHAT, CDR2 FNYEAQ (reference sequence). Trimming removed 5 bases from V and 7 bases from J; junction bases left unmatched: 9. The CDR3 extends over 16 amino acids. The CDR3 region is CASSLRLAGVQNEQFF. The DNA for the CDR3 is TGTGCCAGCAGCCTACGACTAGCGGGAGTCCAAAATGAGCAGTTCTTC.

The rearrangement uses TRBV6-1 and TRBJ2-5; D is undetermined. Per germline, CDR1 MNHNS and CDR2 SASEGT. CDR3 length: 13 residues. Trimming removed 6 bases at V and 1 base at J, with 9 bases between. CDR3 sequence (DNA): TGTGCCAGCAGGCGATTTCCCCAAGAGACCCAGTACTTC. It codes for CASRRFPQETQYF.

This sequence joins TRBV21-1 and TRBJ2-1; the table names TRBD1, a call not compared with the DNA. TRBV21-1 is noted as a pseudogene. The CDR3 has 14 amino acids. CDR3 nucleotides: TGTGCCAGCAGCAAAATGACAGGGGGGAATGAGCAGTTCTTC. It is translated as CASSKMTGGNEQFF.

J is TRBJ2-7 and V is TRBV19; 7 bases align to TRBD2. Unmatched junction bases numbered 8, after V lost 3 bases and J lost 3 bases. Germline assignment: CDR1 LNHDA and CDR2 SQIVND (reference sequence). CDR3 length: 15 amino acids. CDR3 region: CASSIPDAGVYEQYF. CDR3 DNA: TGTGCCAGTAGTATCCCGGATGCGGGAGTCTACGAGCAGTACTTC.

The chain has TRBV6-4 and TRBJ2-3; 11 bases match TRBD2. Per germline, CDR1 MRHNA and CDR2 SNTAGT. V trimming: 6 bases; J trimming: 4 bases; junction bases outside the gene matches: 9. The CDR3 spans 16 residues. The CDR3 reads CASSLTSGNGADTQYF. In nucleotides, the CDR3 is TGTGCCAGCAGCCTGACTAGCGGGAATGGGGCAGATACGCAGTATTTT.

The chain employs TRBV2 and TRBJ2-1, with 7 bases identical to TRBD2. Germline loops: CDR1 SNHLY, CDR2 FYNNEI. The V gene end was trimmed by 6 bases and the J gene end by 5 bases; junction bases not matched to a gene: 7. There are 14 residues in the CDR3. The CDR3 reads CASSPGTNNNEQFF. Here the CDR3 DNA reads TGTGCCAGCAGCCCCGGGACTAACAACAATGAGCAGTTCTTC.

This clone was recorded only once. The J gene is TRBJ2-3, the V gene TRBV5-4; D is uncertain. The CDR3 is 17 amino acids. V was shortened by 5 bases and J by 0 bases, with 19 bases between the two germline ends. Germline CDR1 is SGHNT and CDR2 is YYREEE (reference sequence). Written as DNA, the CDR3 is TGTGCCAGCAGGGACGCGCGCAAAGGTTCTAGCACAGATACGCAGTATTTT. This encodes CASRDARKGSSTDTQYF.

The chain couples TRBV6-4 to TRBJ2-1; 9 positions match TRBD2. With V trimmed by 6 bases and J by 6 bases, 9 bases remained unmatched. Germline V CDR1 and CDR2: MRHNA, SNTAGT. This CDR3 contains 15 residues. CDR3 sequence: CASRVSGSRPNEQFF. The CDR3 DNA sequence: TGTGCCAGCAGAGTTAGCGGGAGTAGACCCAATGAGCAGTTCTTC.

CDR3 DNA: TGTGCCAGCACCGTGACGAGGGGCGGCTACACCTTC. This sequence encodes CASTVTRGGYTF. This chain uses TRBV28 with TRBJ1-2; D is possibly TRBD1 (5 bases). Germline-derived CDR1 and CDR2 are MDHEN and SYDVKM. CDR3 length: 12 residues. Trimming removed 7 bases from V and 8 bases from J, with 14 bases in between.

This clone was recorded only once. A junction boundary mismatches the germline segment, possibly from a read error. The chain uses TRBV28 and TRBJ1-2; 7 nucleotides align to TRBD1. This CDR3 has 12 amino acids. CDR1 is MDHEN, CDR2 SYDVKM, per germline. The CDR3 bases are TGTGCCAGCAGTTTCCGAGGGACAGCCAAAGGGTTC. Translation: CASSFRGTAKGF.

This chain uses TRBV11-2 with TRBJ1-1, with D hard to call. Germline V lookup: CDR1 SGHAT, CDR2 FQNNGV. The length of the CDR3 is 14 residues. V shed 0 bases and J shed 7 bases, with 12 bases lying between them. CDR3 amino acids: CASSLEKGWDEAFF. For the CDR3, the DNA is TGTGCCAGCAGCTTAGAGAAGGGTTGGGATGAAGCTTTCTTT.

The CDR3 reads CASSPEGWALAKNIQYF. CDR3 DNA sequence: TGTGCCAGCAGCCCGGAGGGTTGGGCCCTAGCCAAAAACATTCAGTACTTC. The rearrangement joins TRBV9 to TRBJ2-4; tentative D call: TRBD2 (6 bases). V was clipped by 4 bases and J by 0 bases, with 17 bases between them. The CDR3 is made up of 17 amino acids. In germline, CDR1 is SGDLS, CDR2 YYNGEE.

The table lists this clone with a few counts. The chain carries TRBV19 and TRBJ1-1; 7 bases agree with TRBD1. The CDR3 is 13 amino acids. V lost 11 bases to trimming and J lost 2 bases; unmatched junction nucleotides: 8. Germline lookup yields CDR1 LNHDA and CDR2 SQIVND (reference sequence). The CDR3 loop reads CASYRDSNTEAFF. The CDR3, as DNA: TGTGCCTCTTACAGGGACAGTAACACTGAAGCTTTCTTT.

The gene calls are TRBV4-3 and TRBJ2-6; D not resolved. The CDR3 totals 18 residues. Per germline, CDR1 LGHNA and CDR2 YSLEER. V was pared by 1 base and J by 0 bases, with 13 bases between. CDR3 DNA sequence: TGCGCCAGCAGCCAAGTCATACCGGCCCGCTCTGGGGCCAACGTCCTGACTTTC. This translates into CASSQVIPARSGANVLTF.

The V and J genes are TRBV6-1 and TRBJ2-3, with 9 positions matching TRBD2. The junction had 7 bases not matched to a gene; V was cut back by 7 bases and J by 5 bases. This CDR3 comprises 14 residues. Germline V gene sequence: CDR1 MNHNS, CDR2 SASEGT. CDR3 region: CASIAGDRRDTQYF. The CDR3 nucleotides read TGTGCCAGCATAGCGGGAGATCGAAGAGATACGCAGTATTTT.

This sequence joins TRBV4-2 and TRBJ2-7; D is perhaps TRBD1 (6 bases). Germline lookup yields CDR1 LGHNA and CDR2 YNFKEQ. Trimming took off 0 bases at V and 5 bases at J, with 11 bases between the two ends. The CDR3 extends over 14 amino acids. The CDR3: CASSQEARGHEQYF. The CDR3 DNA sequence: TGTGCCAGCAGCCAAGAGGCCAGGGGCCACGAGCAGTACTTC.

The chain joins TRBV14 to TRBJ2-2, with TRBD1 matching over 7 bases. Germline V lookup: CDR1 SGHDN, CDR2 FVKESK. With 0 bases clipped from V and 4 bases from J, the junction kept 2 bases outside the gene matches. CDR3 length equals 15 residues. The CDR3 protein is CASSQDSGGTGELFF. CDR3 nucleotides: TGTGCCAGCAGCCAAGACTCAGGGGGCACCGGGGAGCTGTTTTTT. Full variable domain (rest looked up from reference TRBV14 and TRBJ2-2): EAGVTQFPSHSVIEKGQTVTLRCDPISGHDNLYWYRRVMGKEIKFLLHFVKESKQDESGMPNNRFLAERTGGTYSTLKVQPAELEDSGVYFCASSQDSGGTGELFFGEGSRLTVL.

This clone came up once. This rearrangement joins TRBV5-8 to TRBJ2-1; TRBD2 is a possible D gene (6 bases). The V gene lost 5 bases and the J gene lost 0 bases, with 9 bases spanning the gap. The CDR3 sequence is 14 residues long. Germline V lookup: CDR1 SGHTS, CDR2 YDEGEE. This CDR3 is CASRSGSSYNEQFF. The CDR3 coding sequence is TGTGCCAGCAGGTCCGGGAGCTCCTACAATGAGCAGTTCTTC.

The CDR3 coding sequence is TGTGCCAGCAGCTCCCCGGGTATTTGGCAGGGGGCGTCCGAGCAGTACTTC. As protein: CASSSPGIWQGASEQYF. The chain has TRBV7-2 and TRBJ2-7; the match to TRBD1 covers 8 bases. This CDR3 is 17 amino acids long. The junction had 17 bases not matched to a gene; V was cut back by 4 bases and J by 6 bases. Germline V gene lookup returns CDR1 SGHTA and CDR2 FQGNSA.

The rearrangement joins TRBV7-9 to TRBJ2-1; D unresolved. Germline values: CDR1 SEHNR, CDR2 FQNEAQ (reference sequence). V gave up 7 bases and J gave up 8 bases, with 27 bases separating them. The CDR3 runs 17 residues. DNA of the CDR3: TGTGCCAGCAACCAGCCTCTTCCGACCTCATTGGCGGATGAGCAGTTCTTC. Amino acid sequence: CASNQPLPTSLADEQFF.

The chain employs TRBV15 and TRBJ2-5; 7 bases fit TRBD1. CDR1 is LNHNV and CDR2 is YYDKDF in the germline V gene (reference sequence). V lost 0 bases and J lost 0; bases outside the gene matches: 7. This CDR3 has 17 residues. CDR3 bases: TGTGCCACCAGCAGAGATGAGGGACAGAAGTACCAAGAGACCCAGTACTTC. This codes for CATSRDEGQKYQETQYF.

CDR3 protein: CASRAPGSYEKLFF. As DNA, the CDR3 is TGTGCCAGCAGGGCGCCCGGGTCCTATGAAAAACTGTTTTTT. The gene calls are TRBV25-1 and TRBJ1-4; D is uncertain. The CDR3 spans 14 residues. Germline lookup yields CDR1 MGHDK and CDR2 SYGVNS. Trimming stripped 6 bases from V and 6 bases from J, with 14 bases between.